The source of this T cell receptor (beta chain) is a study of control samples from healthy donors and cancer patients. Data came from immunoSEQ multiplex PCR; TCRdb stores just in-frame clones and leaves some out. This sample carries about 130,000 clones, roughly 92% of them seen once, and the ten largest clones take over 0.5%. Germline V CDR1 and CDR2: SGHAT, FQNNGV. This CDR3 spans 15 amino acids. Trimming removed 5 bases at V and 3 bases at J, with 17 bases between. The chain employs TRBV11-2 and TRBJ2-7, with D possibly being TRBD1 (6 bases). Sequencing was performed on PBMCs. This TCR was recovered from a man of 80 years or more with head and neck cancer. CDR3 DNA: TGTGCCAGCAGCACCCCCAGGGGTCAACTCTACGAGCAGTACTTC. Translated, it gives CASSTPRGQLYEQYF.